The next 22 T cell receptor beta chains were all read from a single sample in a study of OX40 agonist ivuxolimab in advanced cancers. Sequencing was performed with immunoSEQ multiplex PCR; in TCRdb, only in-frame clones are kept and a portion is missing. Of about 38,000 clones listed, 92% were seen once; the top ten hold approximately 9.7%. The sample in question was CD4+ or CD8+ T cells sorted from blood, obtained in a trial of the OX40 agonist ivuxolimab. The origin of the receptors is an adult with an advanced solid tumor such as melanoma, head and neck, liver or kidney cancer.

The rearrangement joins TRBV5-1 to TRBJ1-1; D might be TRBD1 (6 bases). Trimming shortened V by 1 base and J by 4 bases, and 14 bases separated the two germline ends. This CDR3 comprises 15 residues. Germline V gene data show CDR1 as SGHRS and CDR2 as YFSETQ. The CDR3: CASSLNRGEFTEAFF. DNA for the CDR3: TGCGCCAGCAGCTTGAATAGGGGGGAATTCACTGAAGCTTTCTTT.

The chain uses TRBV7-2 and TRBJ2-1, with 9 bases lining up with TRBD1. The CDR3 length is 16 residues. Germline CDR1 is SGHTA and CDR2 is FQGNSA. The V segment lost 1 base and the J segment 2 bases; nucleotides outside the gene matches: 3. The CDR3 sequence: CASSLGGQGPYNEQFF. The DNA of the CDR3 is TGTGCCAGCAGCTTAGGGGGACAGGGTCCCTACAATGAGCAGTTCTTC.

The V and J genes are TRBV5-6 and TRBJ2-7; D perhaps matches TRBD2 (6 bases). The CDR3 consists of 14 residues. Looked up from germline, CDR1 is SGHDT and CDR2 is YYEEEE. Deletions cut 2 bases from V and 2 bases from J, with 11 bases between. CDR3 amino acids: CASSFSGPPYEQYV. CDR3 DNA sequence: TGTGCCAGCAGCTTCAGCGGGCCCCCCTACGAGCAGTACGTC.

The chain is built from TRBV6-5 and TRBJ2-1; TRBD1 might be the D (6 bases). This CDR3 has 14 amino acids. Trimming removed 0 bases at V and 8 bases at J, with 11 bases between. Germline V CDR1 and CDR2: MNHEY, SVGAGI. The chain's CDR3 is CASSYSGTKDEQFF. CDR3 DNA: TGTGCCAGCAGTTACTCCGGGACAAAAGATGAGCAGTTCTTC.

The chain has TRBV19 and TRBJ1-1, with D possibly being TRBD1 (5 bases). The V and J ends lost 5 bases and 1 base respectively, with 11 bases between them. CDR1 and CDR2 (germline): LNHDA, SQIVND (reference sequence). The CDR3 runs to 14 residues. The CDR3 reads CASSWDSRNTEAFF. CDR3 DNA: TGTGCCAGTAGTTGGGACTCCCGGAACACTGAAGCTTTCTTT.

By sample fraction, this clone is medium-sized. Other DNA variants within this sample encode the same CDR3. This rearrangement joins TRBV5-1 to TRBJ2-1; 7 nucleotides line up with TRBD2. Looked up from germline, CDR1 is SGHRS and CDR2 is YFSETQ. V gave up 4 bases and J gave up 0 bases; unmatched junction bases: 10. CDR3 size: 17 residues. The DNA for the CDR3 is TGCGCCAGCAGCGCCGAGGCTAGCGGAAGCTCCTACAATGAGCAGTTCTTC. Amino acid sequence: CASSAEASGSSYNEQFF.

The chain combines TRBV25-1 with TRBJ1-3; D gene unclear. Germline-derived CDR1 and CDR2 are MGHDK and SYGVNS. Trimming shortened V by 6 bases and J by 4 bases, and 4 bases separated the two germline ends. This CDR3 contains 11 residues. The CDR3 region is CASRTGNTIYF. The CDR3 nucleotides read TGTGCCAGCAGAACCGGAAACACCATATATTTT.

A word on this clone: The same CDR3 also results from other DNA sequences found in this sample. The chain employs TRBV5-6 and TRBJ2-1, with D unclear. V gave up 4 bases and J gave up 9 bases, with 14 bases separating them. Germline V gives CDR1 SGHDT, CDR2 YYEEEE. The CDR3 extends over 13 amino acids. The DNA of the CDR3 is TGTGCCAGCAGCGTGACCGCTGATGGTGAGCAGTTCTTC. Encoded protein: CASSVTADGEQFF.

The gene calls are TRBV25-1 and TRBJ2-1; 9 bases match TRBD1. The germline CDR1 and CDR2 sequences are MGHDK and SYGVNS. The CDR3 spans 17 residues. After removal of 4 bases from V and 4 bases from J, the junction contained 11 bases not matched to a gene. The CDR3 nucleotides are TGTGCCAGCAGTGTGGGGGTCACAGGGGGCAGGTACAATGAGCAGTTCTTC. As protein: CASSVGVTGGRYNEQFF.

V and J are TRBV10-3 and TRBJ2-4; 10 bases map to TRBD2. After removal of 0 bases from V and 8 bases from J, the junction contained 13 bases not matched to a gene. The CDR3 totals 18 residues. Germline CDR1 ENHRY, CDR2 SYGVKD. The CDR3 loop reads CAISESRTSGGVSYIQYF. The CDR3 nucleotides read TGTGCCATCAGTGAGTCGAGGACTAGCGGAGGGGTTAGTTACATTCAGTACTTC.

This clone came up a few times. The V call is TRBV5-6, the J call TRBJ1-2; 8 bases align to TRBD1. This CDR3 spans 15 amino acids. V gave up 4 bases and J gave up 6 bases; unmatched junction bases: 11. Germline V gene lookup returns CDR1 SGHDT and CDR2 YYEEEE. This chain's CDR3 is CASSPGRTGSHGYTF. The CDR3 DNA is TGTGCCAGCAGCCCCGGAAGGACAGGGTCCCATGGCTACACCTTC.

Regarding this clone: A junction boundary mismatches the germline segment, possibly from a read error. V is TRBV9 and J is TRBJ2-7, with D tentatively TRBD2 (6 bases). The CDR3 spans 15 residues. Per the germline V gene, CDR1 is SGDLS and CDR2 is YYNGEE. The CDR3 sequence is CASSVSGTPSSEQYF. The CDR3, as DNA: TGTGCCAGCAGCGTATCAGGGACTCCCTCCTCCGAGCAGTACTTC. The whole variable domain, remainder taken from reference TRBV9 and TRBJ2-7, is DSGVTQTPKHLITATGQRVTLRCSPRSGDLSVYWYQQSLDQGLQFLIQYYNGEERAKGNILERFSAQQFPDLHSELNLSSLELGDSALYFCASSVSGTPSSEQYFGPGTRLTVT.

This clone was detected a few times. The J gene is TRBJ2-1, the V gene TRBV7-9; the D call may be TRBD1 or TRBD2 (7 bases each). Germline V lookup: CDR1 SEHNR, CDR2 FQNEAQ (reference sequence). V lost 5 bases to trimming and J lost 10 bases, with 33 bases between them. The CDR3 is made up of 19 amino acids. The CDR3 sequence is CASSPRGGQAHLLSQEQFF. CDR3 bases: TGTGCCAGCAGCCCCAGGGGGGGGCAAGCCCATCTTCTAAGTCAGGAGCAGTTCTTC.

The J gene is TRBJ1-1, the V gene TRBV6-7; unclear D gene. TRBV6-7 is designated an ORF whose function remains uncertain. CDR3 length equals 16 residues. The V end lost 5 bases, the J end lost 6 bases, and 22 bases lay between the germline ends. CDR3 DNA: TGTGCCAGCAGTCCGCGAAGTATCCTGACGGCGGCTGAAGCTTTCTTT. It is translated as CASSPRSILTAAEAFF.

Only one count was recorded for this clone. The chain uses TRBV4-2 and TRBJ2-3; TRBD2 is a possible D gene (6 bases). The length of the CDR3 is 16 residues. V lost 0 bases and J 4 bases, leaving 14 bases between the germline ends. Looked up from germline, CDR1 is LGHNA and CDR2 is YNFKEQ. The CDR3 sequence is CASSQEVGRGPDTQYF. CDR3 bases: TGTGCCAGCAGCCAAGAGGTCGGGAGAGGCCCAGATACGCAGTATTTT.

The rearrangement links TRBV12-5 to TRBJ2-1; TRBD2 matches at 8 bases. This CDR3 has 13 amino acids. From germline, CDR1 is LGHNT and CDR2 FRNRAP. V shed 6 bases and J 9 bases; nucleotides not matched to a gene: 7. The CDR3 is CASGDGGASEQFF. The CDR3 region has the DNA TGTGCTAGTGGGGACGGGGGGGCCAGTGAGCAGTTCTTC.

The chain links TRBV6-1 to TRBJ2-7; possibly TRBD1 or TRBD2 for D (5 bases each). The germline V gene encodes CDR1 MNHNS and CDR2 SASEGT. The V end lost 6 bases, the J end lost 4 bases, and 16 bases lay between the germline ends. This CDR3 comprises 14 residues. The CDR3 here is CASRTGTAIYEQYF. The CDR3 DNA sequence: TGTGCCAGCAGAACCGGGACCGCTATTTACGAGCAGTACTTC.

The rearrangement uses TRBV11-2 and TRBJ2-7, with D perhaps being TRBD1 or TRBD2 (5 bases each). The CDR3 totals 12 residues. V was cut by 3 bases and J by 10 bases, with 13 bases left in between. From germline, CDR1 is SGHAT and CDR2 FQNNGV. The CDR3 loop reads CASSFVRGDQYF. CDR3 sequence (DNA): TGTGCCAGCAGCTTCGTTCGAGGGGACCAGTACTTC. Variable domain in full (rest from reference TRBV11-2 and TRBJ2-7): EAGVAQSPRYKIIEKRQSVAFWCNPISGHATLYWYQQILGQGPKLLIQFQNNGVVDDSQLPKDRFSAERLKGVDSTLKIQPAKLEDSAVYLCASSFVRGDQYFGPGTRLTVT.

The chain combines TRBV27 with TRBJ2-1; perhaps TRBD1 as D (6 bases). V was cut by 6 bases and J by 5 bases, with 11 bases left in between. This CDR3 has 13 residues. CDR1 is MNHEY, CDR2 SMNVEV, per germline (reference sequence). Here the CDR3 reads CASRQGYHNEQFF. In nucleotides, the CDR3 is TGTGCCAGCAGACAGGGTTACCACAATGAGCAGTTCTTC.

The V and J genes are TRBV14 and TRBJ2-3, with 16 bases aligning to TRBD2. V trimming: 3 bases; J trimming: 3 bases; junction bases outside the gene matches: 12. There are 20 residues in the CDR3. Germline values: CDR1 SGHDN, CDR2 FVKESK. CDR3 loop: CASSQGLAGGPNLNTDTQYF. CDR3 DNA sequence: TGTGCCAGCAGCCAGGGACTAGCGGGAGGGCCCAACCTGAATACAGATACGCAGTATTTT. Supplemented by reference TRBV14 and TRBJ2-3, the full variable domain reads EAGVTQFPSHSVIEKGQTVTLRCDPISGHDNLYWYRRVMGKEIKFLLHFVKESKQDESGMPNNRFLAERTGGTYSTLKVQPAELEDSGVYFCASSQGLAGGPNLNTDTQYFGPGTRLTVL.

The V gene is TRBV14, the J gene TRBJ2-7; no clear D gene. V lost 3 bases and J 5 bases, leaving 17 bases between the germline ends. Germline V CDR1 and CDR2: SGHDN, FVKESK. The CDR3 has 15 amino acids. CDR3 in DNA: TGTGCCAGCAGCCATTACGGTCTCTTCGAAAACGAGCAGTACTTC. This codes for CASSHYGLFENEQYF.

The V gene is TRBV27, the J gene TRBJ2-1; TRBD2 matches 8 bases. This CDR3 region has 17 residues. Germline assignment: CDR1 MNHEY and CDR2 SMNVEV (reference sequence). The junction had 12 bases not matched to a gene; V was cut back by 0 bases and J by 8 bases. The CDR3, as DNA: TGTGCCAGCAGTTTATCGGGGGGACTAGGTAGAGGGCATGAGCAGTTCTTC. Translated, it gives CASSLSGGLGRGHEQFF.